This T cell receptor beta chain was identified in a study of T cell changes during pregnancy in multiple sclerosis. The data were produced by immunoSEQ multiplex PCR, yet TCRdb's version contains in-frame clones alone and is incomplete. The sample carries about 57,000 clones, approximately 92% recorded once. The germline V gene encodes CDR1 SEHNR and CDR2 FQNEAQ (reference sequence). The CDR3 length is 14 residues. V lost 0 bases, J lost 5 bases, and 10 bases lay in between. The source is a female donor with multiple sclerosis, enrolled in a pregnancy study. The starting material was CD4+ T cells from peripheral blood mononuclear cells, obtained in the third trimester of pregnancy. The V call is TRBV7-9, the J call TRBJ2-5, with TRBD1 as a possible D gene (5 bases). The CDR3 coding sequence is TGTGCCAGCAGCTTAGCGGGGCTGACGGAGACCCAGTACTTC. It is translated as CASSLAGLTETQYF. Full variable domain (rest looked up from reference TRBV7-9 and TRBJ2-5): DTGVSQNPRHKITKRGQNVTFRCDPISEHNRLYWYRQTLGQGPEFLTYFQNEAQLEKSRLLSDRFSAERPKGSFSTLEIQRTEQGDSAMYLCASSLAGLTETQYFGPGTRLLVL.